This T cell receptor beta chain stems from a study of long-term antiretroviral therapy in people with HIV. Details on this clone: What it binds is unknown.

They ran version v3.0 of the immunoSEQ assay at survey level. Some clones are missing from TCRdb's copy, which holds only in-frame ones; the method was immunoSEQ multiplex PCR. The table lists under 40,000 clones, roughly 80% of them singletons, with over 10% in the top ten. Study observations and caveats: Versus controls, repertoires in people with HIV had narrower CDR3 length ranges.

The ends were cut back, 5 bases at V and 0 bases at J, with 8 bases in the middle. The CDR3 has 14 residues. Germline CDR1 and CDR2: MNHEY and SVGAGI. For each donor, at least one pre-ART and at least two post-ART PBMC samples were available. V usage is TRBV6-5 and J usage is TRBJ2-1; D is undetermined. Here the sequenced sample was unsorted PBMCs, taken 0.3 years after starting antiretroviral therapy. This TCR was sampled from a man aged 18 to 29 with HIV. The CDR3 reads CASSRVSSYNEQFF. DNA for the CDR3: TGTGCCAGCAGTAGGGTTAGCTCCTACAATGAGCAGTTCTTC.